The 3 T cell receptor beta chains below come from one sample, sequenced in a study of shared clonotypes between healthy human individuals. The repertoire was sequenced with immunoSEQ multiplex PCR; TCRdb's copy has only in-frame clones and lacks some. The table records approximately 1.5 million clones, less than 99% of them present only once. Sequencing input: naive CD4+ T cells sorted from blood. Subset indicated: CD45RA+ positively selected. These receptors all stem from a man aged 25-40 years in good health.

This chain connects TRBV28 to TRBJ2-7, with TRBD2 identical over 7 bases. The CDR3 length is 14 residues. Germline values: CDR1 MDHEN, CDR2 SYDVKM. After removal of 3 bases from V and 4 bases from J, the junction contained 6 bases not matched to a gene. The CDR3 nucleotides are TGTGCCAGCAGTTTCGGGGGGAGCCTATACGAGCAGTACTTC. Translated, it gives CASSFGGSLYEQYF.

CDR3 sequence (DNA): TGTGCCAGCAGCCACCGGGACGGGGGACTAGCGGGATACAATGAGCAGTTCTTC. Translated: CASSHRDGGLAGYNEQFF. The chain links TRBV11-3 to TRBJ2-1; 13 bases are shared with TRBD2. The J segment lost 4 bases and the V segment lost 5 bases, leaving 11 bases of the junction unmatched. This CDR3 is built from 18 residues. Germline assignment: CDR1 SGHNT and CDR2 YENEEA.

The rearrangement uses TRBV2 and TRBJ1-1; D gene unclear. V lost 5 bases to trimming and J lost 1 base, with 11 bases between them. Per the germline V gene, CDR1 is SNHLY and CDR2 is FYNNEI. This CDR3 is 14 amino acids long. CDR3 protein: CASSFLSGNTEAFF. The CDR3 DNA reads as TGTGCCAGCAGTTTCTTAAGCGGGAACACTGAAGCTTTCTTT.